The rows below give T cell receptor beta chains drawn from one sample of a study of cytomegalovirus exposure and HLA in healthy donors. The method was immunoSEQ multiplex PCR; TCRdb's version includes in-frame clones alone and lacks a portion of them. This sample has roughly 100,000 clones, with 70% to 85% found just once. The sample comprised PBMCs. Receptors originate from a man in his 60s in good health and CMV-seronegative. CDR3s include the opening cysteine and the closing phenylalanine or tryptophan. D genes are given only for firm matches.

TRBJ2-1	TRBD2	TRBV5-1	16	CASSLAVTSVYNEQFF
TRBJ2-7	NA	TRBV4-1	15	CASSQDRSVFYEQYF
TRBJ1-4	NA	TRBV29-1	13	CSVEWGGERELFF
TRBJ2-7	TRBD1	TRBV7-3	13	CASSMDRENEQYF
TRBJ2-7	NA	TRBV4-3	16	CASSQGVGTSSYEQYF
TRBJ1-5	TRBD1	TRBV27	15	CASSPRTGSNQPQHF
TRBJ2-1	NA	TRBV7-2	12	CASSSSSTEQFF
TRBJ2-1	NA	TRBV11-2	16	CASSFTPQGSHNEQFF
TRBJ1-5	NA	TRBV21-1	15	CASSKRVRDNQPQHF
TRBJ1-2	NA	TRBV6-5	15	CASSYDARGGYGYTF
TRBJ1-2	NA	TRBV9	13	CASSAEAAYGYTF
TRBJ1-6	TRBD1	TRBV9	15	CASSAQQGINSPLHF
TRBJ2-3	NA	TRBV7-3	14	CASSSPGGRDTQYF
TRBJ1-2	TRBD1	TRBV28	16	CASSVPGTGGGYGYTF
TRBJ1-1	NA	TRBV7-9	14	CASSLTGLNTEAFF
TRBJ1-4	NA	TRBV29-1	13	CSARTLANEKLFF
TRBJ1-5	NA	TRBV5-5	16	CASSLGQLGSNQPQHF
TRBJ1-6	TRBD1	TRBV6-5	16	CASSLGDRLLNSPLHF
TRBJ1-1	TRBD1	TRBV4-1	15	CASSQDDRGRTEAFF
TRBJ1-4	NA	TRBV25-1	14	CASSQQAFNEKLFF
TRBJ2-2	TRBD1	TRBV7-2	18	CASSTGQGSLGNTGELFF
TRBJ1-2	TRBD1	TRBV5-1	14	CASREQGANYGYTF